This paragraph covers one T cell receptor beta chain sequence. Its antigen remains unknown. Sequencing was performed with immunoSEQ multiplex PCR; in TCRdb, only in-frame clones are kept and a portion is missing. Among over 100,000 clones listed, approximately 90% were seen once. This record comes from a study of OX40 agonist ivuxolimab in advanced cancers. About the research overall: At approximately 83% male, the cohort had a mean age of 60 years, ranging from 23 to 79.

There are 14 residues in the CDR3. Germline V CDR1 and CDR2: MNHEY, SMNVEV (reference sequence). Trimming took 5 bases from V and 6 from J; bases not matched to a gene: 8. Study observations and caveats: Dose levels from 0.1 to 3.0 mg/kg saw CD4+ and CD8+ blood T cells expand clonally by week 6.

V gene TRBV27 combines with J gene TRBJ1-2, with 8 bases fitting TRBD1. The input for sequencing was CD4+ or CD8+ T cells sorted from blood, taken in a trial of the OX40 agonist ivuxolimab. The clonotype comes from an adult with an advanced solid tumor such as melanoma, head and neck, liver or kidney cancer. The CDR3: CASSRDRGGNGYTF. The CDR3 bases are TGTGCCAGCAGTAGAGACAGGGGAGGGAATGGCTACACCTTC.